One sample yielded the 29 T cell receptor beta chains listed below, sequenced in a study of human T cells and chemical hapten exposure. The time point denotes: pre-sensitization, week 0. Indicated treatment: therapeutic diphenylcyclopropenone sensitization with weekly scalp DPC. TCRdb analysed the RACE reads with MiXCR anew, one entry per CDR3 protein. Of approximately 400,000 distinct CDR3 sequences detected, around 5.5% appear once; the ten largest clones hold just over 2.5%. The sequences come from whole blood, collected in connection with sensitization to the hapten diphenylcyclopropenone (DPC). These receptors came from a woman aged 45-65 years with alopecia areata. Some clones in this sample may be carry-over from other donors' samples.

V is TRBV7-8 and J is TRBJ2-1, with 7 bases lining up with TRBD2. With V trimmed by 2 bases and J by 3 bases, 22 bases remained unmatched. Germline V gene lookup returns CDR1 SGHVS and CDR2 FQNEAQ. The CDR3 sequence is 21 residues long. DNA of the CDR3: TGTGCCAGCAGCTTACTCAGGGCTCTTACGTTCGGGCGGGAGAGCTACAATGAGCAGTTCTTC. Translating gives CASSLLRALTFGRESYNEQFF.

This clonotype was seen ten or more times. The V call is TRBV19, the J call TRBJ1-3, with D possibly matching TRBD1 (5 bases). Germline CDR1 is LNHDA and CDR2 is SQIVND (reference sequence). Trimming removed 9 bases from V and 3 bases from J, with 18 bases in between. The CDR3 contains 15 residues. The CDR3 DNA sequence: TGTGCCAGCTCTCAGGAGGGGCTCGGTGGAAACACCATATATTTT. Amino acids: CASSQEGLGGNTIYF.

There are many counts of this clonotype. The CDR3 nucleotides read TGTGCCAGCAGCCTCCAGGGGGGCAAGAGTGAGCAGTTCTTC. Its protein is CASSLQGGKSEQFF. The chain links TRBV6-2 or TRBV6-3 to TRBJ2-1, with D possibly matching TRBD1 (7 bases). The germline V and J ends were trimmed by 6 bases and 9 bases, with 18 bases remaining between them. CDR1 is MNHEY and CDR2 is SVGEGT in the germline V gene. This CDR3 spans 14 amino acids.

This clonotype was seen many times. The chain couples TRBV2 to TRBJ1-1; the match to TRBD1 covers 7 bases. The CDR3 is made up of 19 amino acids. The V and J ends lost 9 bases and 1 base, in that order; junction bases with no gene match: 23. Germline CDR1 reads SNHLY; CDR2 reads FYNNEI. The CDR3 loop reads CARSGDRDRNMGGNTEAFF. The DNA of the CDR3 is TGTGCCAGGTCCGGGGACCGGGACAGAAATATGGGGGGGAACACTGAAGCTTTCTTT.

The CDR3 DNA reads as TGTGCCAGCAGTCCCAGCGGGAACTCCTACAATGAGCAGTTCTTC. Its protein is CASSPSGNSYNEQFF. The chain employs TRBV6-5 and TRBJ2-1; 7 positions match TRBD2. This CDR3 comprises 15 residues. Germline values: CDR1 MNHEY, CDR2 SVGAGI. J was trimmed by 0 bases and V by 5 bases; bases with no gene match: 4.

This clonotype was found many times. This chain links TRBV27 with TRBJ2-3; D may be TRBD1 (5 bases). Trimming pared 8 bases from V and 5 bases from J, leaving 11 bases between. The germline gives CDR1 MNHEY, CDR2 SMNVEV (reference sequence). The CDR3 is 12 residues long. The CDR3 DNA reads TGTGCCAGCTCCCGAAGGGGAGATACGCAGTATTTT. It encodes CASSRRGDTQYF.

The table lists this clonotype with many counts. This sequence joins TRBV2 and TRBJ2-1, with 7 bases identical to TRBD2. With 6 bases clipped from V and 9 bases from J, the junction kept 5 bases outside the gene matches. The germline gives CDR1 SNHLY, CDR2 FYNNEI. This CDR3 is 12 amino acids long. CDR3 sequence: CASRHGGSEQFF. DNA of the CDR3: TGTGCCAGCAGGCACGGGGGGAGTGAGCAGTTCTTC. The full variable domain, its missing parts supplied by reference TRBV2 and TRBJ2-1, is EPEVTQTPSHQVTQMGQEVILRCVPISNHLYFYWYRQILGQKVEFLVSFYNNEISEKSEIFDDQFSVERPDGSNFTLKIRSTKLEDSAMYFCASRHGGSEQFFGPGTRLTVL.

This clonotype was detected many times. The chain employs TRBV29-1 and TRBJ2-2, with 8 bases that match TRBD2. CDR3 length equals 11 residues. Per the germline V gene, CDR1 is SQVTM and CDR2 is ANQGSEA. With V trimmed by 6 bases and J by 7 bases, 1 base remained unmatched. The CDR3 DNA sequence: TGCAGCGTCCGGGAGGGCGGGGAGCTGTTTTTT. Its translation: CSVREGGELFF.

The rearrangement uses TRBV29-1 and TRBJ2-3, with unresolved D. The CDR3 extends over 13 amino acids. Germline CDR1 reads SQVTM; CDR2 reads ANQGSEA. V lost 1 base, J lost 4 bases, and 9 bases lay in between. The CDR3 here is CSVEAEEADTQYF. Written as DNA, the CDR3 is TGCAGCGTTGAAGCGGAAGAAGCAGATACGCAGTATTTT.

This clonotype occurred a few times. The rearrangement joins TRBV6-1 to TRBJ1-2; a weak D match, TRBD1 (6 bases). Germline assignment: CDR1 MNHNS and CDR2 SASEGT. V was trimmed by 6 bases and J by 3 bases, leaving 17 bases between them. The CDR3 consists of 15 residues. CDR3 region: CASRKDRSLDYGYTF. In DNA, the CDR3 is TGTGCCAGCAGGAAAGACAGGAGCTTAGACTATGGCTACACCTTC.

This clonotype was seen ten or more times. The chain is built from TRBV10-1 and TRBJ2-7; either TRBD1 or TRBD2 may fit D (5 bases each). Trimming cost V 8 bases and J 4 bases, with 21 bases left between them. The CDR3 runs 15 residues. The germline V gene encodes CDR1 WNHNN and CDR2 SYGVQD (reference sequence). CDR3 DNA sequence: TGCGCCAGCGCCCGGGACGGAACCAGGCTATACGAGCAGTACTTC. Its protein is CASARDGTRLYEQYF.

This clonotype has just a few counts. The gene calls are TRBV2 and TRBJ2-7; D is unclear. V shed 1 base and J shed 5 bases, with 6 bases lying between them. Germline V gene sequence: CDR1 SNHLY, CDR2 FYNNEI. CDR3 size: 12 residues. CDR3 in amino acids: CASSEGRNEQYF. DNA of the CDR3: TGTGCCAGCAGTGAAGGCAGGAACGAGCAGTACTTC.

This clonotype was recorded at least ten times. J is TRBJ1-1 and V is TRBV5-6; D call uncertain. Deletions cut 3 bases from V and 3 bases from J, with 18 bases between. The CDR3 runs to 16 residues. Germline V gene data show CDR1 as SGHDT and CDR2 as YYEEEE. In nucleotides, the CDR3 is TGTGCCAGCAGCTCGAGCTTAAACGGACCGGACACTGAAGCTTTCTTT. Translation: CASSSSLNGPDTEAFF.

The sample holds many counts of this clonotype. The CDR3 protein is CASSSLSSGVGRDTQYF. The CDR3 nucleotides read TGTGCCAGCAGTTCCCTGAGTAGCGGCGTGGGGAGGGATACGCAGTATTTT. The chain is built from TRBV12-3 or TRBV12-4 and TRBJ2-3, with a weak D call TRBD2 (6 bases). V gave up 4 bases and J gave up 6 bases, with 23 bases separating them. The CDR3 length is 17 residues.

This clonotype was found many times. The chain joins TRBV2 to TRBJ2-3, with D perhaps TRBD1 or TRBD2 (5 bases each). Looked up from germline, CDR1 is SNHLY and CDR2 is FYNNEI. The CDR3 has 11 amino acids. The germline V and J ends were trimmed by 7 bases and 4 bases, with 6 bases remaining between them. CDR3: CASKGPDTQYF. Here the CDR3 DNA reads TGTGCCAGCAAGGGACCAGATACGCAGTATTTT.

The V and J genes are TRBV9 and TRBJ1-2; D remains unclear. The CDR3 extends over 12 amino acids. Germline loops: CDR1 SGDLS, CDR2 YYNGEE. V gave up 5 bases and J gave up 4 bases, with 9 bases separating them. CDR3 sequence reads: CASRDGPYGYTF. In nucleotides, the CDR3 is TGTGCCAGCAGGGACGGTCCCTATGGCTACACCTTC.

The chain employs TRBV11-2 and TRBJ1-1, with a tentative D call TRBD1 (5 bases). V was trimmed by 7 bases and J by 4 bases, leaving 16 bases between them. The CDR3 is made up of 14 amino acids. Germline V CDR1 and CDR2: SGHAT, FQNNGV. The CDR3 sequence is CASTQGNSGTEAFF. The CDR3 nucleotides read TGTGCCAGCACTCAGGGTAATAGTGGCACTGAAGCTTTCTTT.

There are many counts of this clonotype. V usage is TRBV7-2 and J usage is TRBJ1-1; no firm D call. V dropped 5 bases and J dropped 0 bases, with 7 bases sitting between them. Germline CDR1 reads SGHTA; CDR2 reads FQGNSA. This CDR3 contains 13 residues. The CDR3 loop is CASSPHMNTEAFF. CDR3 DNA: TGTGCCAGCAGCCCCCACATGAACACTGAAGCTTTCTTT.

The chain couples TRBV6-6 to TRBJ1-1; 8 nucleotides align to TRBD1. CDR3 length: 14 residues. The ends lost 7 bases at V and 5 bases at J; junction bases unmatched: 9. Germline V gene lookup returns CDR1 MNHNY and CDR2 SVGAGI (reference sequence). The CDR3 sequence: CASTTGQANTEAFF. CDR3 sequence (DNA): TGTGCCAGCACCACGGGACAGGCGAATACTGAAGCTTTCTTT.

This clonotype has ten or more counts. The chain couples TRBV5-6 to TRBJ2-5, with 11 bases lining up with TRBD2. The germline V gene encodes CDR1 SGHDT and CDR2 YYEEEE. The CDR3 loop spans 12 amino acids. After removal of 10 bases from V and 3 bases from J, the junction contained 2 bases not matched to a gene. The CDR3 region is CALAGGKETQYF. CDR3 coding DNA: TGTGCCTTAGCGGGAGGGAAAGAGACCCAGTACTTC.

This clonotype was seen at least ten times. The chain links TRBV7-9 to TRBJ2-3; D is unclear. Trimming cost V 1 base and J 6 bases, with 14 bases left between them. There are 15 residues in the CDR3. Germline values: CDR1 SEHNR, CDR2 FQNEAQ (reference sequence). Here the CDR3 reads CASSLEGRVEDTQYF. Written as DNA, the CDR3 is TGTGCCAGCAGCTTAGAGGGCCGGGTCGAGGATACGCAGTATTTT.

This chain joins TRBV15 and TRBJ1-1; 9 nucleotides match TRBD1. CDR3 size: 15 residues. Germline CDR1 reads LNHNV; CDR2 reads YYDKDF (reference sequence). V dropped 4 bases and J dropped 1; count of bases not matched to a gene: 4. The CDR3 loop is CATSTRTGENTEAFF. DNA for the CDR3: TGTGCCACCAGCACAAGGACAGGGGAGAACACTGAAGCTTTCTTT.

In this sample, this clonotype turned up many times. The chain is built from TRBV7-2 and TRBJ2-1; no firm D call. With 6 bases removed from V and 0 bases from J, the gap between germline ends came to 9 bases. From germline, CDR1 is SGHTA and CDR2 FQGNSA. There are 14 residues in the CDR3. This CDR3 is CASSILSSYNEQFF. Written as DNA, the CDR3 is TGTGCCAGCAGTATCTTAAGCTCCTACAATGAGCAGTTCTTC.

This clonotype was recorded a few times. The chain is built from TRBV7-9 and TRBJ2-3; 9 bases line up with TRBD2. Germline trimming cut 2 bases from V and 8 bases from J; bases unmatched to any gene: 5. The CDR3 runs 14 residues. Germline V CDR1 and CDR2: SEHNR, FQNEAQ (reference sequence). The CDR3 nucleotides are TGTGCCAGCAGCTTAATCCTAGCGGGGTTTACGCAGTATTTT. It translates to CASSLILAGFTQYF.

This clonotype was seen repeatedly, ten times or more. V usage is TRBV9 and J usage is TRBJ2-3; D remains ambiguous. The CDR3 is made up of 14 amino acids. Germline CDR1 and CDR2: SGDLS and YYNGEE. Trimming took off 0 bases at V and 5 bases at J, with 10 bases between the two ends. CDR3 nucleotide sequence: TGTGCCAGCAGCGTAGGTTCTCCGCAAGATACGCAGTATTTT. Translation gives CASSVGSPQDTQYF. Drawing the rest from reference TRBV9 and TRBJ2-3, the complete variable domain is DSGVTQTPKHLITATGQRVTLRCSPRSGDLSVYWYQQSLDQGLQFLIQYYNGEERAKGNILERFSAQQFPDLHSELNLSSLELGDSALYFCASSVGSPQDTQYFGPGTRLTVL.

The chain combines TRBV20-1 with TRBJ1-2; a possible D gene is TRBD1 (6 bases). CDR3 length equals 14 residues. V lost 6 bases to trimming and J lost 3 bases, with 17 bases between them. CDR1 and CDR2 from the germline V gene are DFQATT and SNEGSKA (reference sequence). CDR3 sequence reads: CSAADRLSDYGYTF. CDR3 bases: TGCAGTGCAGCCGACAGGTTATCGGACTATGGCTACACCTTC.

This clonotype was recorded many times. This sequence joins TRBV6-5 and TRBJ2-7; 8 bases are a match to TRBD2. CDR1 is MNHEY, CDR2 SVGAGI, per germline. CDR3 length: 15 amino acids. Trimming at V came to 7 bases and at J to 5 bases, leaving 13 bases not matched to a gene. The CDR3 here is CASTTRGGPGDEQYF. In DNA, the CDR3 is TGTGCCAGCACTACCCGCGGGGGGCCGGGCGACGAGCAGTACTTC.

In this sample, this clonotype turned up a few times. This chain joins TRBV7-9 and TRBJ2-5, with 7 bases identical to TRBD1. There are 17 residues in the CDR3. V lost 2 bases and J lost 4; bases outside the gene matches: 13. The germline V gene encodes CDR1 SEHNR and CDR2 FQNEAQ (reference sequence). The CDR3 reads CASSLPLQGIERETQYF. CDR3 nucleotides: TGTGCCAGCAGCTTACCGCTACAGGGGATCGAGCGAGAGACCCAGTACTTC.

This chain uses TRBV5-4 with TRBJ2-1; D unresolved. The CDR3 is made up of 16 amino acids. Germline V CDR1 and CDR2: SGHNT, YYREEE (reference sequence). The V gene lost 0 bases and the J gene lost 2 bases, with 12 bases spanning the gap. The CDR3 spells CASSLEPSRTYNEQFF. CDR3 DNA sequence: TGTGCCAGCAGCTTGGAACCTAGTCGAACCTACAATGAGCAGTTCTTC. The full variable domain, with the rest looked up from reference TRBV5-4 and TRBJ2-1, is ETGVTQSPTHLIKTRGQQVTLRCSSQSGHNTVSWYQQALGQGPQFIFQYYREEENGRGNFPPRFSGLQFPNYSSELNVNALELDDSALYLCASSLEPSRTYNEQFFGPGTRLTVL.